This T cell receptor beta chain was obtained from a study of T-cell reconstitution after alpha-beta-depleted transplantation in children (dated by TCRdb to about 2016). Context from the whole study: Using TCR repertoire profiling, the study followed T-cell immune reconstitution in a quantitative way in children after TCRalphabeta/CD19-depleted allogeneic hematopoietic cell transplantation.

This clonotype has only a few counts. The target of this receptor is not known. Base quality data are lacking; no much larger clone is found one base away. The protocol used for the library was PCR. The sequencer listed for this sample is Illumina HiSeq 2500. TCR library preparation used molecular barcoding, with unique molecular identifiers applied to normalize quantification of the TCRbeta repertoire. TCRdb reran the public reads through fastp at Q25 and MiXCR, keeping productive beta chains. Under each unique CDR3 protein, matching rows form one entry showing the most common genes and DNA. The sample records roughly 610,000 distinct CDR3 sequences, roughly a tenth of which are singletons. Roughly 3.9% of the sample lies in the top ten. CDR1 and CDR2 (MDHEN, SYDVKM) derive from the germline V gene. From the cysteine up to the phenylalanine, the CDR3 has a length of 15 residues. Only the CDR3 portion is preserved as DNA: 45 bases, with reading frame beginning at the first base. The germline V end is reduced by 7 bases and the J end by 2 bases; junction bases left unmatched: 6.

The receptor chain draws on TRBV28 and TRBJ2-1, and 9 bases in between align with TRBD1. The material sequenced was PBMCs from the stem cell graft donor, taken from the stem cell graft. The sequence derives from a human donor who donated a stem cell graft to a child with acute myeloid leukemia. The CDR3 region has the sequence CASTPGQGPYNEQFF. The bases read TGTGCCAGCACCCCGGGACAGGGACCCTACAATGAGCAGTTCTTC.